A single T cell receptor (beta chain) is shown here with its context. Its antigen is undetermined. The data belong to a study of cytomegalovirus exposure and HLA in healthy donors. Study overall: The same platform used for the approximately 700 first-cohort repertoires was also used for the 100 to 150 validation repertoires, as a later analysis reported.

Some clones are missing from TCRdb's copy, which holds only in-frame ones; the method was immunoSEQ multiplex PCR. The sample includes some 120,000 clones, 85% to 90% of them seen just once. Study-wide points: The authors enumerated around 150 TCR beta chains as linked to cytomegalovirus.

The CDR3 is made up of 12 amino acids. V was clipped by 7 bases and J by 4 bases, with 10 bases between them. Germline V gene lookup returns CDR1 MDHEN and CDR2 SYDVKM. It was the roughly 120-subject validation cohort, separate from the approximately 700-subject first cohort, to which the donors belonged. Sequenced input: PBMCs. V is TRBV28 and J is TRBJ1-2; no clear D. The receptor's source is a woman aged 18-30 years in good health and CMV-seronegative. This chain's CDR3 is CASIFPGYGYTF. The DNA for the CDR3 is TGTGCCAGCATCTTTCCGGGCTATGGCTACACCTTC.